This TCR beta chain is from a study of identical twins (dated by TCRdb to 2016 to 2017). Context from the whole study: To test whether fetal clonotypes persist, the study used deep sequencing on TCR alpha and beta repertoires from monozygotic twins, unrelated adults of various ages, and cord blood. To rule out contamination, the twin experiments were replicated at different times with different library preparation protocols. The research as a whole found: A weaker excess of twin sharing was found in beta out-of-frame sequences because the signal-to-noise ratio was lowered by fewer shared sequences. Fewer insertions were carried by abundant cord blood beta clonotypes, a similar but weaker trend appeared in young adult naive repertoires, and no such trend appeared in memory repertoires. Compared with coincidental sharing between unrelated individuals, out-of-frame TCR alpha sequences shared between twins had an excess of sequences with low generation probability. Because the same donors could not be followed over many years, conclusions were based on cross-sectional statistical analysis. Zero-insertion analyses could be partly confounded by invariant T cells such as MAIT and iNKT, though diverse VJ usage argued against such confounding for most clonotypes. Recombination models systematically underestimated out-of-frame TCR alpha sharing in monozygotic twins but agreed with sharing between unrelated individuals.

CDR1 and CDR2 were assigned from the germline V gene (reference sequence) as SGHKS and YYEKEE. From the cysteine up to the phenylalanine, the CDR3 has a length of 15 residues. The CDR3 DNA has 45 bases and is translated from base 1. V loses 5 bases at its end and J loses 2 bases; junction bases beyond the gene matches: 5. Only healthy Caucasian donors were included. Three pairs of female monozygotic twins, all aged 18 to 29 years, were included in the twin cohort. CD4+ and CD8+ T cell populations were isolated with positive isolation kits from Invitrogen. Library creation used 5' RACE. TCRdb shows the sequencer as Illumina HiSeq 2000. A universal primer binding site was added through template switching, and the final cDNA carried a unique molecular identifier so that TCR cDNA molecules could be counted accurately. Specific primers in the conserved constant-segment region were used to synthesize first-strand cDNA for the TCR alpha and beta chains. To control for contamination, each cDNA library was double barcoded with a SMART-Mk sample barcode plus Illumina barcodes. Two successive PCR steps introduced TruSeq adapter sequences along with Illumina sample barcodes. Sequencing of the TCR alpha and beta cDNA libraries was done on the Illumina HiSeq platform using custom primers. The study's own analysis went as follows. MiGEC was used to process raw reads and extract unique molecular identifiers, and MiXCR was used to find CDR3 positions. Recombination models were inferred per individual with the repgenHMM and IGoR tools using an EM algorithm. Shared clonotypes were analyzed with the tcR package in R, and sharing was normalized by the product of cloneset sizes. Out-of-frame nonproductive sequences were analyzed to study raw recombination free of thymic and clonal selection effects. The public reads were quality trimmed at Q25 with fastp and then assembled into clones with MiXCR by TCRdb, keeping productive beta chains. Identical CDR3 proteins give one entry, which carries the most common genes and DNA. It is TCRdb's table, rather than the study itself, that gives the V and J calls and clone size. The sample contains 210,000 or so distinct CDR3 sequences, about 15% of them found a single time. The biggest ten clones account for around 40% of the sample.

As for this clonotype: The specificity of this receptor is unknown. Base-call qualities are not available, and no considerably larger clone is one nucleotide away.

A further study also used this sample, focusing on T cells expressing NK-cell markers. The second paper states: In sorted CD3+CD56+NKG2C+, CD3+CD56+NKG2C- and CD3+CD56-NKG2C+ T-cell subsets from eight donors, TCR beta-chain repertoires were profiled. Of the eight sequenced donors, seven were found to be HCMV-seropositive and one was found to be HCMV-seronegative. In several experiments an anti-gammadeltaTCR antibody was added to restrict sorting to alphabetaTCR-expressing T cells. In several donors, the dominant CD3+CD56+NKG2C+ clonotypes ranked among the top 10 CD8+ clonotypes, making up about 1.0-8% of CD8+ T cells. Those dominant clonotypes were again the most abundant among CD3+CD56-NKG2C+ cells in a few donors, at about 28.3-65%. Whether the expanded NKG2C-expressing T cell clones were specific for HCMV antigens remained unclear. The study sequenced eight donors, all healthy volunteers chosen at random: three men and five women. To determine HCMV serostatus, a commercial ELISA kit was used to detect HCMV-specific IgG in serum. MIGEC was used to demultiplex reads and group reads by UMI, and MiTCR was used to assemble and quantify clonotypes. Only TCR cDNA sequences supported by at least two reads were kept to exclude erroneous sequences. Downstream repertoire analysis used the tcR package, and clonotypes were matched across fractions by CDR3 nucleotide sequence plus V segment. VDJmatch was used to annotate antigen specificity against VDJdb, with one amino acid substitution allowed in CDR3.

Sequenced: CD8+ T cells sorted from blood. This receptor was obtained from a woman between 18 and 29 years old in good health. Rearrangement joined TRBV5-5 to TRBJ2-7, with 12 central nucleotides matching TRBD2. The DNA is TGTGCCAGCAGTTTGACTAGCGGGAGACCCTACGAGCAGTACTTC. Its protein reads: CASSLTSGRPYEQYF.